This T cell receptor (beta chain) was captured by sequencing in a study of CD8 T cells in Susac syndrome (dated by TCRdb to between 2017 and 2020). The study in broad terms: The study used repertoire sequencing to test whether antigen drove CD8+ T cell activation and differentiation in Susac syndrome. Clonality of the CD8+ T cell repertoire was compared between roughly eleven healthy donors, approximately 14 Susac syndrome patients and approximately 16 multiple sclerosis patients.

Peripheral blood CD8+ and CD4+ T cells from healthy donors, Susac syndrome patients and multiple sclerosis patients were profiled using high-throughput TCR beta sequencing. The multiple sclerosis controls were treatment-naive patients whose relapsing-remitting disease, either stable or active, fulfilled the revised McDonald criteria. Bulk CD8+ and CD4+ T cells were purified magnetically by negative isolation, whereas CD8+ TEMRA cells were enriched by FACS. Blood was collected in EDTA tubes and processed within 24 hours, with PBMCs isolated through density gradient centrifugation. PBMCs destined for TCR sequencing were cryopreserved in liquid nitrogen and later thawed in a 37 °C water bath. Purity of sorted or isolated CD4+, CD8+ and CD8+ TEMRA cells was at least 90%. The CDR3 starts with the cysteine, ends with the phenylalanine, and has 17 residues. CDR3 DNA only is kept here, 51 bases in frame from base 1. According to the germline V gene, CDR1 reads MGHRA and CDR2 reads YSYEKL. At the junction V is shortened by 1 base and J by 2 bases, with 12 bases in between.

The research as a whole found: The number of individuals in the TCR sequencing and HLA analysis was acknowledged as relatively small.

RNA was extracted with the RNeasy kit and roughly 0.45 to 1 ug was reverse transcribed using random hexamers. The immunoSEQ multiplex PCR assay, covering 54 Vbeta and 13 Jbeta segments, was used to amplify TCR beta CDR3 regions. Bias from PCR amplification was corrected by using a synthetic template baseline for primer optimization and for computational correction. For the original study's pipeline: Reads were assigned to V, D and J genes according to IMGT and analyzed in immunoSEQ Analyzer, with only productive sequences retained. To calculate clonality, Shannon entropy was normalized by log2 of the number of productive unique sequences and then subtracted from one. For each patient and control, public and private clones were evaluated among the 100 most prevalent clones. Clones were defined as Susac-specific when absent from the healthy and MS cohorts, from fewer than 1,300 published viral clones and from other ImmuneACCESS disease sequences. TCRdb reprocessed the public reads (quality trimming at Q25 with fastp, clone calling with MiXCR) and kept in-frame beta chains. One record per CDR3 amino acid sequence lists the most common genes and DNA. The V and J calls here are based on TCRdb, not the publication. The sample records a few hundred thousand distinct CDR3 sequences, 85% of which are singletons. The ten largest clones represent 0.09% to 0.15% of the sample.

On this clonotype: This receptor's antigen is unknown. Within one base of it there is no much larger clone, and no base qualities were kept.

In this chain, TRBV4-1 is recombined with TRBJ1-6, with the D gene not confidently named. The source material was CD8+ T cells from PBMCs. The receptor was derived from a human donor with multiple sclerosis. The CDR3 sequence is CASSQAPQNPYNSPLHF. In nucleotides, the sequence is TGCGCCAGCAGCCAAGCCCCCCAGAACCCCTATAATTCACCCCTCCACTTT.